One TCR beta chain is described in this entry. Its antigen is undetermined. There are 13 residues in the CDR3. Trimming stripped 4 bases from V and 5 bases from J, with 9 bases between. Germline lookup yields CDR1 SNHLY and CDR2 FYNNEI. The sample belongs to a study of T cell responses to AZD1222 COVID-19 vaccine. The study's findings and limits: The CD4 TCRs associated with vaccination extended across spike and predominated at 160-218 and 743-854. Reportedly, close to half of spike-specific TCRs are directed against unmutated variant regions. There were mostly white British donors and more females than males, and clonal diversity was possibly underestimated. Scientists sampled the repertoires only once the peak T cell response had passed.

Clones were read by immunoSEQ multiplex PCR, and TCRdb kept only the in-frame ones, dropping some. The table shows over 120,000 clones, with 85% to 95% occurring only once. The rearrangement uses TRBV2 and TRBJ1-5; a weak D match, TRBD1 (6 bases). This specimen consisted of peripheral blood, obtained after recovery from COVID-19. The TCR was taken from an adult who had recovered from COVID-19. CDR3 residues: CASSAYRDQPQHF. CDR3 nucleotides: TGTGCCAGCAGTGCATACAGGGATCAGCCCCAGCATTTT.